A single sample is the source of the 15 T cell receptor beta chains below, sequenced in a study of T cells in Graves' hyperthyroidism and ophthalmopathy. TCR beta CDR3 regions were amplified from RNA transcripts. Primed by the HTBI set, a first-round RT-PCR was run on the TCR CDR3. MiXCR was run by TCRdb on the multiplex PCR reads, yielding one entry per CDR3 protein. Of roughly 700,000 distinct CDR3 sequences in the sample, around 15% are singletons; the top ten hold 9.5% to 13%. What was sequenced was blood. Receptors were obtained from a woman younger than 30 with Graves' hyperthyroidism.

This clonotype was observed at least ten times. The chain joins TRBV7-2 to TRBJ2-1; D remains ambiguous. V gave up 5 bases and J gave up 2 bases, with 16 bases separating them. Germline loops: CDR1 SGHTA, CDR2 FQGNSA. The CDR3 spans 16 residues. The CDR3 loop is CASSPPTGRPYNEQFF. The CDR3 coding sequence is TGTGCCAGCAGCCCCCCAACTGGGCGTCCCTACAATGAGCAGTTCTTC. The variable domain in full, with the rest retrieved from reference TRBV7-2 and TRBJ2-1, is GAGVSQSPSNKVTEKGKDVELRCDPISGHTALYWYRQSLGQGLEFLIYFQGNSAPDKSGLPSDRFSAERTGGSVSTLTIQRTQQEDSAVYLCASSPPTGRPYNEQFFGPGTRLTVL.

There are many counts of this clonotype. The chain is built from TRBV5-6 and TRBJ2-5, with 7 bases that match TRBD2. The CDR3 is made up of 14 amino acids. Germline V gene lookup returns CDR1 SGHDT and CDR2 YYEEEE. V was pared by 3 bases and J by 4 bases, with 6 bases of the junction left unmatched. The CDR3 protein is CASSSEGEGETQYF. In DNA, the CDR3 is TGTGCCAGCAGCTCGGAAGGGGAGGGAGAGACCCAGTACTTC.

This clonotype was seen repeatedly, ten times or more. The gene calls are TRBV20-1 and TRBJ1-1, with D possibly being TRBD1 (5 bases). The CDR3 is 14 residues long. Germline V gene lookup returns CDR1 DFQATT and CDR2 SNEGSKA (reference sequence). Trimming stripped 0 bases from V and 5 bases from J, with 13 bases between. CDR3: CSARDSAGGTEAFF. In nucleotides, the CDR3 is TGCAGTGCTAGAGATTCGGCGGGGGGGACTGAAGCTTTCTTT.

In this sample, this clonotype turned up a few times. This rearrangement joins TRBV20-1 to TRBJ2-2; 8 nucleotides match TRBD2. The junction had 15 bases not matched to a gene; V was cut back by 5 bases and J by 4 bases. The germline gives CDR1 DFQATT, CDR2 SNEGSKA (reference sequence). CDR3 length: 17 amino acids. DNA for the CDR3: TGCAGTGCTCCCAGGGGCCCAGCGGGAGTAGGCACCGGGGAGCTGTTTTTT. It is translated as CSAPRGPAGVGTGELFF.

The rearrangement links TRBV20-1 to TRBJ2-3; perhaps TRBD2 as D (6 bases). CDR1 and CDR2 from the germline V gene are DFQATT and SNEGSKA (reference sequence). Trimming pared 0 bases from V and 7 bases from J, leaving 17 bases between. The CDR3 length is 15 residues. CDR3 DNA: TGCAGTGCTAGAGATTATTTACGGGAGCACCATACGCAGTATTTT. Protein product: CSARDYLREHHTQYF.

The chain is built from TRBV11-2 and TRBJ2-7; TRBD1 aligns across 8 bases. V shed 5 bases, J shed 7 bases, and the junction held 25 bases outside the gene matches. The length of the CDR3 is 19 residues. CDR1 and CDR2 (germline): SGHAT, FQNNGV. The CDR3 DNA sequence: TGTGCCAGCAGCCCTGGGCGAAGGACAGGGTTTTACCTGGCGGGGGAGCAGTACTTC. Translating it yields CASSPGRRTGFYLAGEQYF.

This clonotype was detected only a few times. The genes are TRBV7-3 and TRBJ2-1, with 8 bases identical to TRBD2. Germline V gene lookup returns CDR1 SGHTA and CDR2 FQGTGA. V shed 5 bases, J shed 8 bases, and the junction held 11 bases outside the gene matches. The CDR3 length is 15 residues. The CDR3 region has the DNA TGTGCCAGCAGCCGGACGGGAGGGCCTGGCGATGAGCAGTTCTTC. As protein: CASSRTGGPGDEQFF.

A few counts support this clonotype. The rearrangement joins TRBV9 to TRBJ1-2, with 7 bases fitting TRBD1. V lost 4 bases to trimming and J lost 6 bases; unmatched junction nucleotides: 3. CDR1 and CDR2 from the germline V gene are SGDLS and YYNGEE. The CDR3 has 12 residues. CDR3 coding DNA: TGTGCCAGCAGCATCCAGGGGGATGGCTACACCTTC. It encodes CASSIQGDGYTF. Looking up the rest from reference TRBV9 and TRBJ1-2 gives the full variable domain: DSGVTQTPKHLITATGQRVTLRCSPRSGDLSVYWYQQSLDQGLQFLIQYYNGEERAKGNILERFSAQQFPDLHSELNLSSLELGDSALYFCASSIQGDGYTFGSGTRLTVV.

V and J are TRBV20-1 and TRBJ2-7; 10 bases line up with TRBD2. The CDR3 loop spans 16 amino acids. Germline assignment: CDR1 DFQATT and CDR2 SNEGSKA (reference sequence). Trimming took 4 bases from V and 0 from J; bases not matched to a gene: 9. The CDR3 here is CSATTPLAGVSYEQYF. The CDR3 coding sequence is TGCAGTGCTACCACTCCGCTAGCGGGGGTCTCCTACGAGCAGTACTTC.

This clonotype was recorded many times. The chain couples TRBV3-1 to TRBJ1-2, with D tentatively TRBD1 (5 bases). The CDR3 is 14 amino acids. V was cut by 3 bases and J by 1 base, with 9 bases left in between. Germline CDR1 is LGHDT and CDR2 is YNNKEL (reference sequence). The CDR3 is CASSHLDINYGYTF. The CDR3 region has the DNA TGTGCCAGCAGCCACCTGGACATTAACTATGGCTACACCTTC.

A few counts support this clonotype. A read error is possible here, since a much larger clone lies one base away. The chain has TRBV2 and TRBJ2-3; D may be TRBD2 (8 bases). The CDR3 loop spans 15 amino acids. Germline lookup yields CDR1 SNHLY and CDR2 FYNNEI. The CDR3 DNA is TGTGCCACAGCGAGAGCGGGAGTGAGGACAGGTACGCAGTATTTT. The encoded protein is CATARAGVRTGTQYF.

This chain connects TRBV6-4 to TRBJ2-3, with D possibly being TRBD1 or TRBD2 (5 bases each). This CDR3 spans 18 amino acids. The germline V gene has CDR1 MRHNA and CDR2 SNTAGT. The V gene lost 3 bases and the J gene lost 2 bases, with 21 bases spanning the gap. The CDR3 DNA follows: TGTGCCAGCAGTGAATATGCGTTTGGGACCTTTGACACAGATACGCAGTATTTT. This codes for CASSEYAFGTFDTDTQYF.

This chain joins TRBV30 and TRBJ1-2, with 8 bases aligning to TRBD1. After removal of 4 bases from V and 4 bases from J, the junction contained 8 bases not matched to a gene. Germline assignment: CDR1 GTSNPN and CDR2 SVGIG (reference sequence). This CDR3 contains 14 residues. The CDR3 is CAWNDRGSSYGYTF. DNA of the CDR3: TGTGCCTGGAATGACAGGGGTTCATCCTATGGCTACACCTTC.

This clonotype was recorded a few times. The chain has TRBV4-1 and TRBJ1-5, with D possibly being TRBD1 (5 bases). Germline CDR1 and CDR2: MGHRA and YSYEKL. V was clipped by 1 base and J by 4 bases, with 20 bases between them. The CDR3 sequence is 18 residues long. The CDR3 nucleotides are TGCGCCAGCAGCCAAGGATTCGCCCGGGGCAGATTTAATCAGCCCCAGCATTTT. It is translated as CASSQGFARGRFNQPQHF.

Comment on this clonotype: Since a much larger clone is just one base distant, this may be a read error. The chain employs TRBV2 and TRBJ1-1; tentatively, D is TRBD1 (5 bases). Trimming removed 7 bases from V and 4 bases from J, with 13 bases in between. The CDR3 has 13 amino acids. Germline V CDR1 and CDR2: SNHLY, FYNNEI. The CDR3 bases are TGTGCCAGCAAGGGGTACAGTGGCACTGAAGCTTTCTTT. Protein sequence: CASKGYSGTEAFF. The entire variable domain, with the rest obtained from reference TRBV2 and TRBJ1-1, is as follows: EPEVTQTPSHQVTQMGQEVILRCVPISNHLYFYWYRQILGQKVEFLVSFYNNEISEKSEIFDDQFSVERPDGSNFTLKIRSTKLEDSAMYFCASKGYSGTEAFFGQGTRLTVV.